The source of this T cell receptor (beta chain) is a study of T cells after yellow fever vaccination. General observations from the study: In post-booster samples, most primary-vaccination clones reappeared (96% CD4, around 87% CD8).

As concerns this clonotype: Its target is unknown.

TCRdb called the 5' RACE reads again in MiXCR, with one record for every CDR3 protein. The data show 200,000 to 300,000 distinct CDR3 sequences, over 10% seen once. Trimming left V 0 bases short and J 7 bases short, with 8 bases between. The CDR3 is 13 residues long. Germline CDR1 reads SGHRS; CDR2 reads YFSETQ. This chain joins TRBV5-1 and TRBJ2-1; D is uncertain. The receptor comes from a young man who received the YFV17D yellow fever vaccine. The sample consisted of CD4+ T cells sorted from PBMCs, taken 45 days after the yellow fever booster vaccination. CDR3 residues: CASSLGRPNEQFF. The CDR3 DNA is TGCGCCAGCAGCTTGGGACGCCCTAATGAGCAGTTCTTC.